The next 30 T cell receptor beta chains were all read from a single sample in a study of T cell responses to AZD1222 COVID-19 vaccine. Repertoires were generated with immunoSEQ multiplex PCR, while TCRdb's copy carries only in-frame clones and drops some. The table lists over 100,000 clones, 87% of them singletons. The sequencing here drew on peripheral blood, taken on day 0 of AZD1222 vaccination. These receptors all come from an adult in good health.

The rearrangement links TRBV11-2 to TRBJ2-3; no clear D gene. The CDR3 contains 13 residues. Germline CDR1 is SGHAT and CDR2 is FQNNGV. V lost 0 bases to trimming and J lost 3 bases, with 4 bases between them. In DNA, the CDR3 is TGTGCCAGCAGCTTAGAGGGTACAGATACGCAGTATTTT. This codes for CASSLEGTDTQYF.

The CDR3 reads CASSQEIGNTIYF. Written as DNA, the CDR3 is TGTGCCAGCAGCCAAGAAATTGGAAACACCATATATTTT. This chain uses TRBV4-2 with TRBJ1-3; no firm D call. V was clipped by 0 bases and J by 3 bases, with 3 bases between them. The CDR3 extends over 13 amino acids. In germline, CDR1 is LGHNA, CDR2 YNFKEQ.

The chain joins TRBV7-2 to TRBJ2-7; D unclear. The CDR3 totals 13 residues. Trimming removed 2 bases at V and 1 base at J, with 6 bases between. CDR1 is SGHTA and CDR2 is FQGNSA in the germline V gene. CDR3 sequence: CASSLRASYEQYF. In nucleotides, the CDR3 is TGTGCCAGCAGCTTAAGGGCTTCCTACGAGCAGTACTTC.

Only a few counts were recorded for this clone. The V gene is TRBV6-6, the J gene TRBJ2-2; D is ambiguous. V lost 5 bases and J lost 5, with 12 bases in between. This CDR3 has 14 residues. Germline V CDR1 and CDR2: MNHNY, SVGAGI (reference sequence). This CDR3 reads CASSRSTLTGELFF. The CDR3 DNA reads TGTGCCAGCAGTCGATCAACTCTGACCGGGGAGCTGTTTTTT.

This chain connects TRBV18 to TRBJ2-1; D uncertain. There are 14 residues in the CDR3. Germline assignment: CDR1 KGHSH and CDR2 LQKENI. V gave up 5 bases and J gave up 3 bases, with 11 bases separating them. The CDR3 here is CASSSVSSYNEQFF. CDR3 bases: TGTGCCAGCTCATCCGTTTCTAGCTACAATGAGCAGTTCTTC.

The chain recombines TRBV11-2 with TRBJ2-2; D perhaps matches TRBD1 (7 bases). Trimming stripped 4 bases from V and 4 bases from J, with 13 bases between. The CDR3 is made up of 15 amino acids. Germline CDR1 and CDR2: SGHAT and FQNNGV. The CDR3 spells CASSSGGQITGELFF. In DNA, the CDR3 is TGTGCCAGCAGCTCCGGGGGACAGATCACCGGGGAGCTGTTTTTT. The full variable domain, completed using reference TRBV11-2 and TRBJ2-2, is EAGVAQSPRYKIIEKRQSVAFWCNPISGHATLYWYQQILGQGPKLLIQFQNNGVVDDSQLPKDRFSAERLKGVDSTLKIQPAKLEDSAVYLCASSSGGQITGELFFGEGSRLTVL.

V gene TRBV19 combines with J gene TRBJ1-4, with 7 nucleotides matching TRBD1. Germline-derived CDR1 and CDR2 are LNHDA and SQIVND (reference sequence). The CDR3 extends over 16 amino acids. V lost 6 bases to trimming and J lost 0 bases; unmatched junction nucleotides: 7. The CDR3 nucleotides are TGTGCCAGTAGCCGGGACAGCCTTGCAACTAATGAAAAACTGTTTTTT. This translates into CASSRDSLATNEKLFF.

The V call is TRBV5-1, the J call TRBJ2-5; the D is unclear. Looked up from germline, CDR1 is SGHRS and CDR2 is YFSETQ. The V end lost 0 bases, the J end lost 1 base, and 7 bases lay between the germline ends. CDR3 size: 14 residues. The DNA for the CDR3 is TGCGCCAGCAGCTTGGAGGGTTTCCAAGAGACCCAGTACTTC. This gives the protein CASSLEGFQETQYF.

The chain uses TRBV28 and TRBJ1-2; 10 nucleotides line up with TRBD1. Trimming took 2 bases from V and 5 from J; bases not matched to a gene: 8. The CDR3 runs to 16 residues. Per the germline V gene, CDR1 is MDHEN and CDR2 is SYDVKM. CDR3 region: CASSLPPGTGAYGYTF. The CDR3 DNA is TGTGCCAGCAGTTTACCCCCTGGGACAGGGGCTTATGGCTACACCTTC.

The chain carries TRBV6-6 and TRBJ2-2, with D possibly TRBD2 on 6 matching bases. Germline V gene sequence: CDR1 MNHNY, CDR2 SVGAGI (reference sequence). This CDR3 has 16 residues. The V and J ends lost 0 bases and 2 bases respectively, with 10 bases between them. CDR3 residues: CASSYSMGGNTGELFF. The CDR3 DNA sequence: TGTGCCAGCAGTTACTCTATGGGAGGTAACACCGGGGAGCTGTTTTTT.

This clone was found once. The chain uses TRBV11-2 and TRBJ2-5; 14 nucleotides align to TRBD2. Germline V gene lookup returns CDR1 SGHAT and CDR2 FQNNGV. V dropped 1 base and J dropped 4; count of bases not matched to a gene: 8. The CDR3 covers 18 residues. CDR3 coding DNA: TGTGCCAGCAGCTTAGGACTGGGACTAGCGGGAGATGCAGAGACCCAGTACTTC. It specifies CASSLGLGLAGDAETQYF.

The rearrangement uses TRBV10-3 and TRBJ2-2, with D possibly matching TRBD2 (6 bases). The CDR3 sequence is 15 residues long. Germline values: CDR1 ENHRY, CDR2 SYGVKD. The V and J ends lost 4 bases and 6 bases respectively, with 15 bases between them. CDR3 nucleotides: TGTGCCATCAGTGCCGGGGAGGTAGGGTCCGGGGAGCTGTTTTTT. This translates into CAISAGEVGSGELFF.

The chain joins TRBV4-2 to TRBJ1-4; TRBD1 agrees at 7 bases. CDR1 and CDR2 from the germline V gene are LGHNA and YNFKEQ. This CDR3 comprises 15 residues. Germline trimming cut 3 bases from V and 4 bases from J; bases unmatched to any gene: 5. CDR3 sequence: CASSHGDSNNEKLFF. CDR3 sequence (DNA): TGTGCCAGCAGCCATGGGGACAGTAATAATGAAAAACTGTTTTTT.

The CDR3 loop is CSIGDRDTEAFF. CDR3 nucleotides: TGCAGTATCGGGGACAGGGACACTGAAGCTTTCTTT. This sequence joins TRBV29-1 and TRBJ1-1, with 9 bases that match TRBD1. CDR3 length: 12 residues. The V gene's germline CDR1 is SQVTM and CDR2 ANQGSEA. Complete variable domain (other parts from reference TRBV29-1 and TRBJ1-1): SAVISQKPSRDICQRGTSLTIQCQVDSQVTMMFWYRQQPGQSLTLIATANQGSEATYESGFVIDKFPISRPNLTFSTLTVSNMSPEDSSIYLCSIGDRDTEAFFGQGTRLTVV.

For the CDR3, the DNA is TGTGCCAGTCGTCAAGGGAGTACTAATGAAAAACTGTTTTTT. Amino acids: CASRQGSTNEKLFF. The rearrangement links TRBV7-9 to TRBJ1-4; D unclear. CDR1 is SEHNR, CDR2 FQNEAQ, per germline (reference sequence). The CDR3 totals 14 residues. V was shortened by 9 bases and J by 2 bases, with 13 bases between the two germline ends.

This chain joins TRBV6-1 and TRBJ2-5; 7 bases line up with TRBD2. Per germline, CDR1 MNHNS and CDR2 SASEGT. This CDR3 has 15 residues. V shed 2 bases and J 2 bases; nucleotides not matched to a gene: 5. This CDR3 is CASSEHGGRQETQYF. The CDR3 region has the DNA TGTGCCAGCAGTGAACACGGCGGGAGACAAGAGACCCAGTACTTC.

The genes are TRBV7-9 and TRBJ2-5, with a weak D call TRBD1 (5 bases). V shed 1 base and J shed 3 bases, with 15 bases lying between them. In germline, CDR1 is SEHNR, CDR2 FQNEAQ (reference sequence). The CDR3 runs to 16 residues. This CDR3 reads CASSLVGRVAKETQYF. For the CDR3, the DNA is TGTGCCAGCAGCTTAGTTGGCAGGGTCGCAAAAGAGACCCAGTACTTC.

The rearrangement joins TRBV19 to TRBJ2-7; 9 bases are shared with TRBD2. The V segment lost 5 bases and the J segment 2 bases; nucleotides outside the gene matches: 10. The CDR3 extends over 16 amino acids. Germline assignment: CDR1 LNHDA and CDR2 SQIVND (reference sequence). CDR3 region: CASSSEAGGNAYEQYF. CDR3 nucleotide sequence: TGTGCCAGTAGTTCGGAAGCGGGAGGAAATGCCTACGAGCAGTACTTC.

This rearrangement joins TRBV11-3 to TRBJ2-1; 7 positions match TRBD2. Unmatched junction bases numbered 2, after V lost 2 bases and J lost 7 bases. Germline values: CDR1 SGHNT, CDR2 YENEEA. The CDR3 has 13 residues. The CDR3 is CASSLTSVNEQFF. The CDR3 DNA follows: TGTGCCAGCAGCTTAACTAGCGTGAATGAGCAGTTCTTC.

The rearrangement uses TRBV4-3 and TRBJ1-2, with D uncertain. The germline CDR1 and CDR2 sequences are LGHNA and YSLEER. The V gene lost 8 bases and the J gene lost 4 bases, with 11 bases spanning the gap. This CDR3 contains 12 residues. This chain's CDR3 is CASRDVGYGYTF. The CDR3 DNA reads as TGCGCCAGCCGGGATGTCGGCTATGGCTACACCTTC.

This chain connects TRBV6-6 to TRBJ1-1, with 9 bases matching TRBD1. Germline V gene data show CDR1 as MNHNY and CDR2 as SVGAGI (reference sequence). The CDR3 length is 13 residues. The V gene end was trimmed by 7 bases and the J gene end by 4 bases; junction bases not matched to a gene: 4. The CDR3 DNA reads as TGTGCCAGCAACCCGGGACAGGGCACTGAAGCTTTCTTT. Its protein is CASNPGQGTEAFF.

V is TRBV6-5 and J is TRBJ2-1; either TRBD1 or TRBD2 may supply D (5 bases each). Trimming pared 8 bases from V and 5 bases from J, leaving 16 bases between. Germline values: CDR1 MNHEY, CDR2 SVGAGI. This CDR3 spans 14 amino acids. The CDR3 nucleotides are TGTGCCAGCGGGGGATTCGGTTTTGACAATGAGCAGTTCTTC. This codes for CASGGFGFDNEQFF.

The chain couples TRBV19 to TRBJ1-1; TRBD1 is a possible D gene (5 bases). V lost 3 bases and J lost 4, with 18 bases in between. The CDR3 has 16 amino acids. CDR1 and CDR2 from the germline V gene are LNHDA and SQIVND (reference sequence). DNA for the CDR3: TGTGCCAGTAGTATCGACGGGACCCGGGCCCCCACTGAAGCTTTCTTT. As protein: CASSIDGTRAPTEAFF.

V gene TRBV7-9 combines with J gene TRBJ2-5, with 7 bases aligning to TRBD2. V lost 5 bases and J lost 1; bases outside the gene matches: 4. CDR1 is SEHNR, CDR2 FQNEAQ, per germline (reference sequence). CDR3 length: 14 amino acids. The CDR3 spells CASSPSGVQETQYF. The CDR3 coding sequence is TGTGCCAGCAGCCCCAGCGGGGTCCAAGAGACCCAGTACTTC.

The CDR3 here is CATSRDLAGEREQYF. The CDR3, as DNA: TGTGCCACCAGCAGAGATCTAGCGGGAGAACGGGAGCAGTACTTC. The chain employs TRBV15 and TRBJ2-7; the match to TRBD2 covers 10 bases. Trimming removed 0 bases from V and 7 bases from J; junction bases left unmatched: 6. The CDR3 covers 15 residues. Germline V gene data show CDR1 as LNHNV and CDR2 as YYDKDF (reference sequence).

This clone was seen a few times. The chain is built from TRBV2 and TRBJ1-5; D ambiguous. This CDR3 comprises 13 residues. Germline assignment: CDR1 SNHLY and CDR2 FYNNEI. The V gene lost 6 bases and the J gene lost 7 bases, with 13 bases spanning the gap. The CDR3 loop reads CASSKGGKQPQHF. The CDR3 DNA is TGTGCCAGCAGCAAAGGTGGGAAGCAGCCCCAGCATTTT.

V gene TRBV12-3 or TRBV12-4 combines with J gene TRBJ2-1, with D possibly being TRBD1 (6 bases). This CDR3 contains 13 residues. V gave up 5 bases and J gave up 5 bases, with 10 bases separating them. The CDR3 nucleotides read TGTGCCAGCAGTACAGGGCCTCACAATGAGCAGTTCTTC. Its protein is CASSTGPHNEQFF.

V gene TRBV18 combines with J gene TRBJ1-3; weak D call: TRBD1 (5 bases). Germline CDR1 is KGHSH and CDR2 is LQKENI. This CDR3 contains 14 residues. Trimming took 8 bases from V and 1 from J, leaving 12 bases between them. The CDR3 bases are TGTGCCAGCAGGGGCGATCTATCTGGAAACACCATATATTTT. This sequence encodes CASRGDLSGNTIYF.

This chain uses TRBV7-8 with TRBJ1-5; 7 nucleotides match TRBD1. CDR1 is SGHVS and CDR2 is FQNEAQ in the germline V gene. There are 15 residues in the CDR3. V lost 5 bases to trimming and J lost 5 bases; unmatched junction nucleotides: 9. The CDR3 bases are TGTGCCAGCAGCGTTACAGGGGCCTCCTATCAGCCCCAGCATTTT. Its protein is CASSVTGASYQPQHF.

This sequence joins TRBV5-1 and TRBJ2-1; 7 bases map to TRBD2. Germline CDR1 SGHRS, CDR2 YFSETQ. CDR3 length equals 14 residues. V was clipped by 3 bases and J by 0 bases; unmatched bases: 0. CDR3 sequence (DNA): TGCGCCAGCAGCTCGGGAGGCTCCTACAATGAGCAGTTCTTC. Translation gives CASSSGGSYNEQFF.